The 7 T cell receptor delta chains below come from one sample, sequenced in a study of γδ T cells in repeated Plasmodium falciparum infection. Flow sorting of PBMC yielded separate Vgamma9/Vdelta2+ and Vdelta2-negative gammadelta T cell populations for bulk repertoire analysis. TCRdb reran clone calling via CATT on the multiplex PCR reads. The repertoire holds tens of thousands of delta-chain clones, with 0.75% to 1% as singletons. Sequenced: gamma-delta T cells from blood. The origin of the receptors is a pool of human donors (malaria-infected and uninfected, not separated).

Of note for this clone: Translating this DNA gives a protein that differs at residue 11 from the TCRdb one, which belongs to a much larger clone; a read error is likely, and the protein shown is this translation. The J gene is TRDJ1, the V gene TRDV2, with TRDD3 matching 7 bases. As TCRdb names no J gene, one was assigned here on the basis of a DNA match to germline. The junction had 9 bases not matched to a gene; V was cut back by 0 bases and J by 6 bases. From germline, CDR1 is GEAIGNYY and CDR2 EKD. The CDR3 is made up of 15 amino acids. The CDR3 is CACDTGGDKGNKLIF. Written as DNA, the CDR3 is TGTGCCTGTGACACCGGAGGGGATAAGGGCAATAAACTCATCTTT.

This clone was observed a handful of times. TCRdb assigns this DNA the protein of a much larger clone, which departs from its translation at residue 3; this likely reflects a read error, and the protein shown comes from translating the DNA. The gene calls are TRDV2 and TRDJ1, with D tentatively TRDD3 (5 bases). No J gene is reported in TCRdb; it was inferred here by comparing the DNA with germline. The germline V gene has CDR1 GEAIGNYY and CDR2 EKD. This CDR3 is 15 amino acids long. DNA for the CDR3: TGTGCCCGTGAACGTCCGGGGACCTACACCGATAAACTCATCTTT. Protein: CARERPGTYTDKLIF.

This clone was seen only a few times. This DNA translates differently at residue 13 from the TCRdb protein, which is that of a much larger clone; a read error is likely, and the protein shown is the DNA's own translation. The chain carries TRDV2 and TRDJ1, with 8 bases matching TRDD3. The J gene, left out of TCRdb, was set here by checking the DNA against germline. The ends lost 2 bases at V and 3 bases at J; junction bases unmatched: 31. From germline, CDR1 is GEAIGNYY and CDR2 EKD. CDR3 length: 23 amino acids. Here the CDR3 reads CACDRPSRVATGGPTLIADKLIF. CDR3 in DNA: TGTGCCTGTGACAGACCCTCTCGCGTAGCAACTGGGGGCCCTACCCTTATTGCCGATAAACTCATCTTT.

With respect to this clone: The protein given by TCRdb reflects a much larger clone and differs at residue 13 from this DNA's translation, likely from a read error; the protein shown is the DNA's translation. The J gene is TRDJ1, the V gene TRDV2; TRDD3 aligns across 9 bases. Since TCRdb gives no J gene, matching the DNA to germline was used here to assign it. The germline CDR1 and CDR2 sequences are GEAIGNYY and EKD. CDR3 length: 16 amino acids. The CDR3 reads CACRSTGGPRTDELIF. CDR3 bases: TGTGCCTGTCGAAGTACTGGGGGACCAAGAACCGATGAACTCATCTTT.

This clone was counted ten times or more. With only one base between it and a far larger clone, this is likely a read error. This sample also contains other DNA sequences that code for the same CDR3. V gene TRDV2 combines with J gene TRDJ1; 9 positions agree with TRDD3. The CDR3 extends over 17 amino acids. Germline V gene lookup returns CDR1 GEAIGNYY and CDR2 EKD. The DNA of the CDR3 is TGTGCCTGTGACACTATACGGCGGGGATACGAAGGCGATAAGCTCATCTTT. Translation: CACDTIRRGYEGDKLIF.

With regard to this clone: A far larger clone is just one base off, so this is likely a read error. The sample has other DNA sequences that encode this CDR3 too. V and J are TRDV1 and TRDJ1, with 11 bases lining up with TRDD3. The J gene, absent from TCRdb, was called here by matching the DNA to germline. With V trimmed by 5 bases and J by 2 bases, 19 bases remained unmatched. Germline V CDR1 and CDR2: TSWWSYY, QGS. CDR3 length equals 20 residues. The CDR3 protein is CALGNFPLDWGIRGTDKLIF. The CDR3 coding sequence is TGTGCTCTTGGGAACTTCCCCCTAGACTGGGGGATAAGGGGAACCGATAAACTCATCTTT.

For this clone: TCRdb records a much larger clone's protein for this DNA, with a difference at residue 18 that likely arises from a read error; the protein given is the translation of the DNA. No J gene call was made, and the V gene is TRDV2; the D segment call TRDD3 is taken from the table without a DNA check. CDR1 is GEAIGNYY, CDR2 EKD, per germline. The CDR3 length is 19 residues. DNA for the CDR3: TGTGCCTGTGACACTCTCCCTGTCGCCCCGGGGGAAAACACCGATAAACTCACCTTT. Translation: CACDTLPVAPGENTDKLTF.